This is a list of T cell receptor beta chains from one sample in a study of metastatic and nonmetastatic thyroid tumors. TCRdb re-analyzed the PCR reads using MiXCR. The table includes roughly 72,000 clones, roughly a sixth detected once. The sequencing sample was made of blood. The receptors here all came from a female donor with papillary thyroid cancer or a benign thyroid nodule (not recorded which). Some clones in this sample may be carry-over from other donors' samples. Both conserved end residues are part of each CDR3. A D gene is named only where the DNA matches it firmly. A clone size is listed for some rows: how often the clone was seen (once, few, many), or a class if it is expanded.

v_call	clone_size	d_call	j_call	cdr3_nt	cdr3_aa
TRBV3-1	.	.	TRBJ2-1	TGTGCCAGCAGCCAAGTCCGGGGCATCACCAATGAGCAGTTCTTC	CASSQVRGITNEQFF
TRBV3-1	many	.	TRBJ2-3	TGTGCCAGCAGCCAAGGATCGCCAGATACGCAGTATTTT	CASSQGSPDTQYF
TRBV6-1	.	TRBD1	TRBJ2-7	TGTGCCAGCAGTGTAAAACAGGGGGCAGCGGAAGAGCAGTACTTC	CASSVKQGAAEEQYF
TRBV19	many	TRBD1	TRBJ1-1	TGTGCCAGTCCCGGTCCGGGACAGTATATGAACACTGAAGCTTTCTTT	CASPGPGQYMNTEAFF
TRBV11-2	many	.	TRBJ1-1	TGTGCCAGCAGCTCGGGACGGAGCACTGAAGCTTTCTTT	CASSSGRSTEAFF
TRBV5-1	.	.	TRBJ2-7	TGCGCCAGCAGCCCGGACATGGTTATTTACGAGCAGTACTTC	CASSPDMVIYEQYF
TRBV6-1	many	.	TRBJ2-4	TGTGCCAGCAGTGAGGCAGGGGCCAAAAACATTCAGTACTTC	CASSEAGAKNIQYF
TRBV19	many	.	TRBJ1-2	TGTGCCAGTAGTCCGGGACCGGGTAATGGCTACACCTTC	CASSPGPGNGYTF
TRBV28	many	TRBD2	TRBJ2-1	TGTGCCAGCAGCCCTCTACTAGCGGGAGCCGACAATGAGCAGTTCTTC	CASSPLLAGADNEQFF
TRBV2	many	.	TRBJ1-1	TGTGCCAGCAGTGAATGGGGGGGCGAGACTGAAGCTTTCTTT	CASSEWGGETEAFF
TRBV27	many	TRBD2	TRBJ2-7	TGTGCCAGCCGGGGACTAGGGTACGAGCAGTACTTC	CASRGLGYEQYF
TRBV28	many	.	TRBJ2-7	TGTGCCAGCAGTGCGTACCTCGAGCAGTACTTC	CASSAYLEQYF
TRBV30	many	.	TRBJ1-3	TGTGCCTGGAGTGAGGTACACCTCTCTGGAAACACCATATATTTT	CAWSEVHLSGNTIYF
TRBV5-1	many	.	TRBJ2-3	TGCGCCAGCAGCTTGTGGCTAAGCACAGATACGCAGTATTTT	CASSLWLSTDTQYF
TRBV24-1	many	.	TRBJ2-7	TGTGCCACCAGTGCCGCGTACTCCTACGAGCAGTACTTC	CATSAAYSYEQYF
TRBV20-1	once	TRBD1	TRBJ2-3	TGCAGTGCTCCGGACAGGGGAACAGATACGCAGTATTTT	CSAPDRGTDTQYF
TRBV19	many	.	TRBJ2-7	TGTGCCAGTAGTATATGGGGGATTGGCTACGAGCAGTACTTC	CASSIWGIGYEQYF
TRBV5-4	few	.	TRBJ2-2	TGTGCCAGCAGCCGTAGCGGAGGCGGGGAGCTGTTTTTT	CASSRSGGGELFF
TRBV7-6	many	TRBD2	TRBJ2-1	TGTGCCAGCAGCCTCGACCCTAGCGGGACGAAAAATGAGCAGTTCTTC	CASSLDPSGTKNEQFF
TRBV18	many	.	TRBJ1-1	TGTGCCAGCTCACCAGGGTCACTAGGGGACACTGAAGCTTTCTTT	CASSPGSLGDTEAFF
TRBV7-9	many	.	TRBJ2-7	TGTGCCAGCGGTACTCGTGGCTACGAGCAGTACTTC	CASGTRGYEQYF
TRBV27	many	.	TRBJ2-5	TGTGCCAGCAGTCACCCTAAAGAGACCCAGTACTTC	CASSHPKETQYF
TRBV6-1	.	TRBD2	TRBJ2-7	TGTGCCAGCAGTATTAGCGGGAGTTCCTACGAGCAGTACTTC	CASSISGSSYEQYF
TRBV6-2/TRBV6-3	few	.	TRBJ2-3	TGTGCCAGCAGTTGGAGGGATACGCAGTATTTT	CASSWRDTQYF
TRBV6-1	few	.	TRBJ1-2	TGTGCCAGCAGTGACCGAAGGGCAGAAGGAGGCTACACCTTC	CASSDRRAEGGYTF
TRBV28	many	.	TRBJ1-5	TGTGCCAGCAGTTTACAACAACTCAATCAGCCCCAGCATTTT	CASSLQQLNQPQHF
TRBV5-1	many	.	TRBJ2-2	TGCGCCAGCACCCTACCCCACAGGAACACCGGGGAGCTGTTTTTT	CASTLPHRNTGELFF